This TCR beta chain was recorded in a study of spatial heterogeneity in lung cancer. This clonotype was counted ten times or more. The antigen is not known. This beta chain came through as a stray read in a library set up for alpha chains, and its size says little. Findings and caveats of the study: The number of expanded tumor alpha and beta chains correlated with mutation number.

Time point denoted: sample taken at primary tumor resection. Trimming cost V 2 bases and J 1 base, with 8 bases left between them. CDR1 and CDR2 (germline): MNHNS, SASEGT. This CDR3 region has 14 residues. Via MiXCR, TCRdb re-called the 5' RACE reads, giving one row per CDR3 protein. The profile shows under 20,000 distinct CDR3 sequences, approximately 5.6% of them singletons. The chain has TRBV6-1 and TRBJ1-1, with D hard to call. This clonotype originated in a female donor with early-stage non-small cell lung cancer. The sequences come from lung tumor tissue, collected at surgery. DNA for the CDR3: TGTGCCAGCAGTGAAAGGACCCAGAACACTGAAGCTTTCTTT. As protein: CASSERTQNTEAFF.